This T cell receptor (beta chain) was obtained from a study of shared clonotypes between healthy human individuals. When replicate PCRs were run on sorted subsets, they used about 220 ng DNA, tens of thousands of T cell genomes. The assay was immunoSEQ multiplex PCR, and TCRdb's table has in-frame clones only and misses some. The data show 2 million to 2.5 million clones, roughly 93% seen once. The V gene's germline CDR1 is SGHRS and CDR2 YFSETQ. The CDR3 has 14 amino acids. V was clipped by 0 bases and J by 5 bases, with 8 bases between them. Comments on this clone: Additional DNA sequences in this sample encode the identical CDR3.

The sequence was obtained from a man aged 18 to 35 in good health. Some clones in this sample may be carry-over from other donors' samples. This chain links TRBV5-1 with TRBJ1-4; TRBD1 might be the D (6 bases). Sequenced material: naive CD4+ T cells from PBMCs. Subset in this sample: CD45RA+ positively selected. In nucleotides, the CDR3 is TGCGCCAGCAGCTTGGGACAGGAGAATGAAAAACTGTTTTTT. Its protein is CASSLGQENEKLFF. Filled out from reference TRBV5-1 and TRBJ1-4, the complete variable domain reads KAGVTQTPRYLIKTRGQQVTLSCSPISGHRSVSWYQQTPGQGLQFLFEYFSETQRNKGNFPGRFSGRQFSNSRSEMNVSTLELGDSALYLCASSLGQENEKLFFGSGTQLSVL.